One sample yielded the 8 T cell receptor beta chains listed below, sequenced in a study of Graves' ophthalmopathy and Graves' hyperthyroidism. CDR3 regions of TCR beta were amplified from RNA transcripts. Following a first-round RT-PCR that used HTBI primers, a second-round multiplex PCR was carried out. TCRdb processed the multiplex PCR reads anew with MiXCR; each CDR3 protein has one entry. The table has around 670,000 distinct CDR3 sequences, 35% to 50% seen once; the top ten hold 44%. The specimen was peripheral blood. Every receptor here comes from an adult man with Graves' ophthalmopathy.

The rearrangement joins TRBV25-1 to TRBJ1-6, with a possible D match to TRBD1 (5 bases). This CDR3 has 15 residues. The germline V and J ends were trimmed by 4 bases and 10 bases, with 17 bases remaining between them. Germline V lookup: CDR1 MGHDK, CDR2 SYGVNS. CDR3 DNA: TGTGCCAGCAGTGGTGCCCGCGGGGGTGGCTCACCCCTCCACTTT. This encodes CASSGARGGGSPLHF.

This clonotype was seen more than once but under ten times. The chain has TRBV7-8 and TRBJ1-5; D is ambiguous. Germline V CDR1 and CDR2: SGHVS, FQNEAQ. Trimming pared 5 bases from V and 6 bases from J, leaving 17 bases between. The length of the CDR3 is 15 residues. The CDR3 DNA is TGTGCCAGCAGCGCCGGGGTGGGAGGTGGTCAGCCCCAGCATTTT. It is translated as CASSAGVGGGQPQHF.

V is TRBV5-1 and J is TRBJ2-7, with D perhaps TRBD1 or TRBD2 (5 bases each). This CDR3 contains 15 residues. Germline CDR1 and CDR2: SGHRS and YFSETQ. With 0 bases removed from V and 3 bases from J, the gap between germline ends came to 13 bases. The CDR3 spells CASSLAGTANYEQYF. CDR3 DNA sequence: TGCGCCAGCAGCTTGGCGGGGACGGCCAACTACGAGCAGTACTTC. The full variable domain, rest sourced from reference TRBV5-1 and TRBJ2-7, is KAGVTQTPRYLIKTRGQQVTLSCSPISGHRSVSWYQQTPGQGLQFLFEYFSETQRNKGNFPGRFSGRQFSNSRSEMNVSTLELGDSALYLCASSLAGTANYEQYFGPGTRLTVT.

This clonotype was seen more than once but under ten times. The rearrangement uses TRBV19 and TRBJ1-6; D perhaps matches TRBD1 (5 bases). CDR1 and CDR2 (germline): LNHDA, SQIVND (reference sequence). Trimming pared 11 bases from V and 7 bases from J, leaving 21 bases between. The CDR3 is made up of 15 amino acids. The CDR3 DNA follows: TGTGCCTGGACCCCCCGGGCAGGGAGGAATTCACCCCTCCACTTT. It translates to CAWTPRAGRNSPLHF.

Many counts were recorded for this clonotype. The chain couples TRBV28 to TRBJ2-5; 7 bases line up with TRBD1. Germline values: CDR1 MDHEN, CDR2 SYDVKM. Losses at the gene ends were 6 bases for V and 2 bases for J; bases not matched to a gene: 6. CDR3 length equals 14 residues. The CDR3 sequence: CASSLGQTQETQYF. CDR3 in DNA: TGTGCCAGCAGCTTGGGACAGACACAAGAGACCCAGTACTTC.

The chain links TRBV4-1 to TRBJ2-5; 11 nucleotides align to TRBD1. Germline CDR1 is MGHRA and CDR2 is YSYEKL. The CDR3 spans 17 residues. V was clipped by 3 bases and J by 4 bases; unmatched bases: 10. In nucleotides, the CDR3 is TGCGCCAGCAGCCACCTACGGACAGGGGGCGAAGGAGAGACCCAGTACTTC. Its protein product is CASSHLRTGGEGETQYF.

This clonotype has only a few counts. This chain connects TRBV20-1 to TRBJ2-5; 8 nucleotides align to TRBD2. The junction had 8 bases not matched to a gene; V was cut back by 3 bases and J by 5 bases. CDR3 length: 14 residues. Germline-derived CDR1 and CDR2 are DFQATT and SNEGSKA (reference sequence). CDR3 DNA sequence: TGCAGTGCTAGTCCGGGACTAGACACGGAGACCCAGTACTTC. Amino acid sequence: CSASPGLDTETQYF.

Only a few counts were recorded for this clonotype. The gene calls are TRBV7-9 and TRBJ1-1; the D gene is possibly TRBD1 (6 bases). This CDR3 has 14 amino acids. Germline V gene sequence: CDR1 SEHNR, CDR2 FQNEAQ (reference sequence). V shed 5 bases and J shed 6 bases, with 16 bases lying between them. This CDR3 is CASSQAQWTAEAFF. CDR3 coding DNA: TGTGCCAGCAGCCAAGCCCAGTGGACAGCTGAAGCTTTCTTT.